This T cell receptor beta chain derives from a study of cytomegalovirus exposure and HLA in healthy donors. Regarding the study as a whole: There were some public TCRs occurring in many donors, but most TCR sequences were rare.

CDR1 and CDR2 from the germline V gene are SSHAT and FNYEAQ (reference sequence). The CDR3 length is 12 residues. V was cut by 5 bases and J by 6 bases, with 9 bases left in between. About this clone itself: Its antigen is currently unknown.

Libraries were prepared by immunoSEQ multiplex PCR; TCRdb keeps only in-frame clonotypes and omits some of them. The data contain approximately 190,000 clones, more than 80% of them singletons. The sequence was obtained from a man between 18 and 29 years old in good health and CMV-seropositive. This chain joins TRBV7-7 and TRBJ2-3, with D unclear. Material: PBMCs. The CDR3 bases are TGTGCCAGCAGCGAGGCCGGGGATACGCAGTATTTT. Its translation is CASSEAGDTQYF.